Listed below are T cell receptor beta chains from one sample, sequenced in a study of monozygotic twins with inflammatory bowel disease. No DNA is given; TCRdb re-called the 5' RACE reads and lists each CDR3 protein once. This repertoire comprises about 330,000 distinct CDR3 sequences; its ten largest clones make up around 2%. The sample taken for sequencing was blood. The receptors derive from a human donor with ulcerative colitis or Crohn's disease, or a healthy co-twin of an affected twin (not recorded which). Each CDR3 is given with its conserved first and last residue. Fields, in order: V gene, J gene, CDR3 protein.

TRBV7-2	TRBJ1-6	CASSYWRANSPLHF
TRBV20-1	TRBJ2-1	CSAEGAGLAGSHNEQFF
TRBV24-1	TRBJ2-2	CATSASPLNTGELFF
TRBV15	TRBJ2-1	CATSRRDRVNEQFF
TRBV20-1	TRBJ1-2	CSASTLLGGYTF
TRBV20-1	TRBJ1-3	CSARDLSGNTIYF
TRBV2	TRBJ2-5	CASGGLAEQETQYF
TRBV7-8	TRBJ1-2	CASSPPRGTGHGYTF
TRBV20-1	TRBJ1-1	CSATYLNSVIGSEAFF
TRBV18	TRBJ2-7	CASSPPGGYGNYEQYF
TRBV5-5	TRBJ2-1	CASSTSGPYNEQFF
TRBV20-1	TRBJ2-1	CSAREGRGLAGSYNEQFF
TRBV6-6	TRBJ1-1	CASSVAAEAFF
TRBV5-6	TRBJ2-1	CASSSLTTGKDYNEQFF
TRBV14	TRBJ2-1	CASSHREAGRYEQFF
TRBV28	TRBJ1-2	CASSPGTVQYGYTF
TRBV9	TRBJ2-1	CASSVGWGEQFF
TRBV7-9	TRBJ2-1	CASSTFGLNEQFF
TRBV20-1	TRBJ2-5	CSASRTSPQETQYF
TRBV20-1	TRBJ2-2	CSAEGLGNTGELFF
TRBV6-2/TRBV6-3	TRBJ2-7	CASSERVDEQYF
TRBV7-2	TRBJ2-6	CASSHQFRVSGANVLTF
TRBV5-1	TRBJ1-2	CASSLTGPNYGYTF
TRBV14	TRBJ2-3	CASSQAGAYTQYF